These T cell receptor beta chains were read from a single sample in a study of cytomegalovirus exposure and HLA in healthy donors. Using immunoSEQ multiplex PCR, the repertoire was profiled, and TCRdb retains in-frame clones only, with some absent. The sample shows more than 50,000 clones, about two thirds of them seen only once. What was sequenced was PBMCs. The receptor source for this set is a woman aged 45-65 years in good health and CMV-seropositive. Each CDR3 is given with its conserved first and last residue. Each record gives: D gene, clone size, V gene, J gene, CDR3 protein, CDR3 DNA. A D gene is named only where the DNA matches it firmly. Not every row has a clone size; where given, it reads once, few, many or a size class.

.	.	TRBV4-3	TRBJ2-2	CASSQFRAGTNTGELFF	TGCGCCAGCAGCCAATTCAGGGCAGGTACTAACACCGGGGAGCTGTTTTTT
.	.	TRBV7-8	TRBJ1-5	CASSYRQTDQPQHF	TGTGCCAGCAGTTACCGACAGACAGATCAGCCCCAGCATTTT
.	.	TRBV7-9	TRBJ1-3	CASSLRTRRGSGNTIYF	TGTGCCAGCAGCTTAAGGACTCGACGGGGCTCTGGAAACACCATATATTTT
.	few	TRBV7-9	TRBJ1-4	CASSSRVGYGTNEKLFF	TGTGCCAGCAGTTCGAGGGTTGGGTATGGGACTAATGAAAAACTGTTTTTT
.	once	TRBV19	TRBJ2-5	CASSIGPGQETQYF	TGTGCCAGTAGTATTGGCCCCGGGCAAGAGACCCAGTACTTC
.	.	TRBV7-6	TRBJ2-7	CASSFGQGTYEQYF	TGTGCCAGCAGCTTTGGGCAGGGGACCTACGAGCAGTACTTC
TRBD1	.	TRBV7-8	TRBJ1-2	CASSTGQGRYGYTF	TGTGCCAGCAGCACAGGACAGGGGCGGTATGGCTACACCTTC
TRBD2	.	TRBV18	TRBJ2-7	CASSPNAQRGHEQYF	TGTGCCAGCTCACCCAACGCCCAGCGGGGCCACGAGCAGTACTTC
.	.	TRBV11-2	TRBJ2-7	CASSFSGGHFSYEQYF	TGTGCCAGCAGCTTTAGTGGGGGCCACTTCTCCTACGAGCAGTACTTC
.	.	TRBV5-1	TRBJ2-3	CASSARTNPDTQYF	TGCGCCAGCAGCGCGAGGACTAACCCCGATACGCAGTATTTT
.	.	TRBV19	TRBJ1-1	CASSPWTGRQPKAFF	TGTGCCAGTAGTCCGTGGACCGGGCGACAGCCGAAAGCTTTCTTT
.	few	TRBV5-4	TRBJ1-6	CASSLGNRVVNSPLHF	TGTGCCAGCAGCTTGGGGAACAGGGTGGTGAATTCACCCCTCCACTTT
.	.	TRBV7-8	TRBJ2-7	CASSPPSGTYEQYF	TGTGCCAGCAGCCCCCCAAGCGGTACCTACGAGCAGTACTTC
TRBD1	few	TRBV10-2	TRBJ2-5	CATWDRESLDF	TGCGCCACCTGGGACAGGGAGAGTCTGGACTTC
.	.	TRBV4-1	TRBJ2-7	CASSRRGDEQYF	TGCGCCAGCAGCCGCAGGGGGGACGAGCAGTACTTC
.	.	TRBV7-2	TRBJ1-1	CASSFGPRENYFF	TGTGCCAGCAGCTTTGGCCCGAGGGAGAACTATTTCTTT
.	once	TRBV18	TRBJ2-7	CASSPRAEVWAMVF	TGTGCCAGCTCACCAAGGGCGGAGGTTTGGGCCATGGTTTTC
TRBD1	.	TRBV6-1	TRBJ2-7	CASSSGQGATQYF	TGTGCCAGCAGCTCGGGACAGGGGGCAACGCAGTACTTC
TRBD1	few	TRBV4-2	TRBJ1-2	CASRDRGVGLGYTF	TGTGCCAGCAGGGACAGGGGAGTGGGGCTAGGCTACACCTTC
.	.	TRBV5-8	TRBJ1-1	CASSRQMNTEAFF	TGTGCCAGCAGCCGTCAGATGAACACTGAAGCTTTCTTT
.	few	TRBV4-3	TRBJ1-1	CASSQGADVGTEAFF	TGCGCCAGCAGCCAAGGAGCGGATGTGGGCACTGAAGCTTTCTTT
TRBD1	.	TRBV27	TRBJ1-4	CASSRGPVEKLFF	TGTGCCAGCAGTAGGGGGCCGGTTGAAAAACTGTTTTTT
TRBD1	few	TRBV29-1	TRBJ1-1	CSVAGGNTEAFF	TGCAGCGTGGCAGGGGGGAACACTGAAGCTTTCTTT